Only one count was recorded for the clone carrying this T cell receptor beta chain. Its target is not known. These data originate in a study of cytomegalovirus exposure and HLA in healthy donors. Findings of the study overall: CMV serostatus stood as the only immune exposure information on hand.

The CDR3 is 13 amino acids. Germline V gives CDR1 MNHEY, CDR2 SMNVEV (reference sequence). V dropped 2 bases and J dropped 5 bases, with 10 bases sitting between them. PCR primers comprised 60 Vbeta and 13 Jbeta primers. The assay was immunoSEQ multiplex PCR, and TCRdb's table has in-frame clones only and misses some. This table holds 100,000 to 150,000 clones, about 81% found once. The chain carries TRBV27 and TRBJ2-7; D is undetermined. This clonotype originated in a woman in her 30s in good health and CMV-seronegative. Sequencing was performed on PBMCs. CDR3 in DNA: TGTGCCAGCAGTTTAACGGTTCTGAACGAGCAGTACTTC. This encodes CASSLTVLNEQYF.